Shown below are 21 T cell receptor beta chains from a single sample sequenced in a study of T-cell reconstitution after alpha-beta-depleted transplantation in children. The TCRbeta library was prepared with unique molecular identifiers. TCRdb analysed the PCR reads with MiXCR anew, one entry per CDR3 protein. The data contain around 580,000 distinct CDR3 sequences, 25% to 30% of them singletons. Material: PBMCs, obtained before TCRalphabeta/CD19-depleted stem cell transplant. These receptors came from a boy under two years old with Wiskott-Aldrich syndrome, due to receive a stem cell transplant.

There are a few counts of this clonotype. The chain uses TRBV25-1 and TRBJ2-1; D might be TRBD1 (6 bases). This CDR3 has 14 residues. CDR1 MGHDK and CDR2 SYGVNS come from the germline V gene. Trimming removed 4 bases at V and 7 bases at J, with 14 bases between. The CDR3 reads CASSATGATNEQFF. The CDR3 DNA follows: TGTGCCAGCAGTGCGACAGGAGCTACTAATGAGCAGTTCTTC.

The rearrangement joins TRBV7-2 to TRBJ1-5; 8 positions match TRBD1. V dropped 2 bases and J dropped 7; count of bases not matched to a gene: 7. CDR3 size: 15 residues. Germline assignment: CDR1 SGHTA and CDR2 FQGNSA. The CDR3, as DNA: TGTGCCAGCAGCTTACAGCAGGGGGCGAGCCAGCCCCAGCATTTT. This gives the protein CASSLQQGASQPQHF. Combining the CDR3 with reference TRBV7-2 and TRBJ1-5 gives the whole variable domain GAGVSQSPSNKVTEKGKDVELRCDPISGHTALYWYRQSLGQGLEFLIYFQGNSAPDKSGLPSDRFSAERTGGSVSTLTIQRTQQEDSAVYLCASSLQQGASQPQHFGDGTRLSIL.

The V call is TRBV28, the J call TRBJ2-7; no reliable D call. This CDR3 is built from 11 residues. The germline gives CDR1 MDHEN, CDR2 SYDVKM. Trimming stripped 9 bases from V and 3 bases from J, with 9 bases between. Here the CDR3 reads CARDPNYEQYF. CDR3 nucleotide sequence: TGTGCCAGGGACCCTAACTACGAGCAGTACTTC.

The table lists this clonotype with a few counts. The CDR3 bases are TGTGCCAGCTCACCAGGACAGAGGTACACTGAAGCTTTCTTT. Amino acids: CASSPGQRYTEAFF. The V and J genes are TRBV18 and TRBJ1-1; D might be TRBD1 (6 bases). The CDR3 is made up of 14 amino acids. In germline, CDR1 is KGHSH, CDR2 LQKENI. With 2 bases removed from V and 3 bases from J, the gap between germline ends came to 10 bases.

The genes are TRBV24-1 and TRBJ2-2; tentatively, D is TRBD1 (6 bases). V was shortened by 3 bases and J by 4 bases, with 14 bases between the two germline ends. Germline V gives CDR1 KGHDR, CDR2 SFDVKD. The CDR3 totals 16 residues. CDR3 DNA sequence: TGTGCCACCAGTGATGACAGGAAAACGGGCACCGGGGAGCTGTTTTTT. This translates into CATSDDRKTGTGELFF.

This clonotype was seen a few times. The chain links TRBV11-2 to TRBJ2-7, with D possibly matching TRBD1 (5 bases). Germline V gives CDR1 SGHAT, CDR2 FQNNGV. Trimming stripped 6 bases from V and 3 bases from J, with 21 bases between. This CDR3 is 16 amino acids long. The CDR3 is CASSHSPRADFYEQYF. The DNA for the CDR3 is TGTGCCAGCAGTCATTCCCCCAGGGCAGACTTCTACGAGCAGTACTTC.

In this sample, this clonotype turned up a few times. This chain connects TRBV7-2 to TRBJ2-7; TRBD1 matches at 9 bases. V was clipped by 1 base and J by 4 bases; unmatched bases: 5. Looked up from germline, CDR1 is SGHTA and CDR2 is FQGNSA. The CDR3 loop spans 15 amino acids. CDR3 protein: CASSLEGQGQYEQYF. Written as DNA, the CDR3 is TGTGCCAGCAGCTTAGAGGGACAGGGACAATACGAGCAGTACTTC.

This clonotype was observed at least ten times. The chain links TRBV25-1 to TRBJ2-3; 7 bases agree with TRBD2. The CDR3 is 15 residues long. Germline loops: CDR1 MGHDK, CDR2 SYGVNS. Trimming cost V 7 bases and J 0 bases; bases outside gene matches: 7. In nucleotides, the CDR3 is TGTGCCAGCACCCCACTAGCGCCTAGCACAGATACGCAGTATTTT. This codes for CASTPLAPSTDTQYF.

The rearrangement joins TRBV20-1 to TRBJ1-2; D gene uncertain. Trimming left V 3 bases short and J 8 bases short, with 13 bases between. CDR1 and CDR2 (germline): DFQATT, SNEGSKA (reference sequence). The CDR3 length is 12 residues. The CDR3 bases are TGCAGTGCTAGTTCTGTCCTTCGGGGCTACACCTTC. Translation: CSASSVLRGYTF.

With regard to this clonotype: Relative to the germline gene, one junction end is altered; a read error may explain this. The V and J genes are TRBV5-1 and TRBJ2-3, with TRBD1 as a possible D gene (5 bases). CDR1 and CDR2 (germline): SGHRS, YFSETQ. CDR3 length: 14 residues. CDR3 loop: CASSSGQSTDTQYF. The CDR3 DNA sequence: TGTGCCAGCAGCTCCGGACAAAGCACAGATACGCAGTATTTT. The full variable domain, with the rest looked up from reference TRBV5-1 and TRBJ2-3, is KAGVTQTPRYLIKTRGQQVTLSCSPISGHRSVSWYQQTPGQGLQFLFEYFSETQRNKGNFPGRFSGRQFSNSRSEMNVSTLELGDSALYLCASSSGQSTDTQYFGPGTRLTVL.

Concerning this clonotype: A read error may produce the germline difference seen at one junction end. This rearrangement joins TRBV12-3 or TRBV12-4 to TRBJ2-5; 10 nucleotides align to TRBD2. The CDR3 spans 15 residues. The CDR3 here is CASSLAGGRQETQYF. CDR3 DNA sequence: TGTGCCAGCAGCTTAGCGGGAGGCCGGCAAGAGACCCAGTACTTC.

This clonotype has a single count. CDR3 sequence reads: CSAINSKGPGGEQYF. The CDR3 region has the DNA TGCAGTGCTATTAATTCCAAGGGACCGGGGGGGGAGCAGTACTTC. This chain joins TRBV20-1 and TRBJ2-7, with TRBD2 matching over 8 bases. The CDR3 is made up of 15 amino acids. With 4 bases clipped from V and 7 bases from J, the junction kept 15 bases outside the gene matches. Per the germline V gene, CDR1 is DFQATT and CDR2 is SNEGSKA (reference sequence).

This clonotype turned up a few times. CDR3 amino acids: CASRRDRAAYNEQFF. The CDR3 nucleotides read TGCGCCAGCAGAAGGGACAGGGCTGCCTACAATGAGCAGTTCTTC. The rearrangement links TRBV5-1 to TRBJ2-1, with 9 bases identical to TRBD1. CDR1 SGHRS and CDR2 YFSETQ come from the germline V gene. The CDR3 is 15 residues long. V gave up 5 bases and J gave up 2 bases; unmatched junction bases: 5.

This chain uses TRBV30 with TRBJ2-7, with TRBD2 matching 7 bases. Germline CDR1 and CDR2: GTSNPN and SVGIG (reference sequence). This CDR3 has 14 amino acids. V gave up 4 bases and J gave up 0 bases; unmatched junction bases: 6. The DNA of the CDR3 is TGTGCCTGGAAGGGAGCGGGACCCTCCTACGAGCAGTACTTC. Its protein product is CAWKGAGPSYEQYF.

The sample holds a few counts of this clonotype. The V and J genes are TRBV28 and TRBJ1-4, with D tentatively TRBD1 (6 bases). V lost 3 bases, J lost 8 bases, and 19 bases lay in between. This CDR3 is 16 amino acids long. Germline assignment: CDR1 MDHEN and CDR2 SYDVKM. The CDR3, as DNA: TGTGCCAGCAGTTTGCCCCCAGGGGAGGTTCGGGAAAAACTGTTTTTT. Its protein product is CASSLPPGEVREKLFF. The whole variable domain, filled in from reference TRBV28 and TRBJ1-4, reads DVKVTQSSRYLVKRTGEKVFLECVQDMDHENMFWYRQDPGLGLRLIYFSYDVKMKEKGDIPEGYSVSREKKERFSLILESASTNQTSMYLCASSLPPGEVREKLFFGSGTQLSVL.

This sequence joins TRBV10-3 and TRBJ1-3; no firm D call. This CDR3 region has 15 residues. Germline V gives CDR1 ENHRY, CDR2 SYGVKD. V was shortened by 2 bases and J by 0 bases, with 8 bases between the two germline ends. CDR3 sequence (DNA): TGTGCCATCAGTGAGGTGGGGATCTCTGGAAACACCATATATTTT. It specifies CAISEVGISGNTIYF.

This clonotype appeared once. This chain connects TRBV4-2 to TRBJ2-7; D might be TRBD1 or TRBD2, each matching 6 bases. V lost 0 bases to trimming and J lost 13 bases, with 16 bases between them. This CDR3 spans 13 amino acids. Germline lookup yields CDR1 LGHNA and CDR2 YNFKEQ. The CDR3 is CASSQDQGTADYF. The CDR3 DNA follows: TGTGCCAGCAGCCAAGATCAGGGGACTGCGGATTACTTC.

V is TRBV5-1 and J is TRBJ2-1; D gene ambiguous. With 3 bases removed from V and 8 bases from J, the gap between germline ends came to 9 bases. The CDR3 is 12 residues long. CDR1 is SGHRS, CDR2 YFSETQ, per germline. CDR3: CASSWGTDEQFF. The CDR3, as DNA: TGCGCCAGCAGCTGGGGTACGGATGAGCAGTTCTTC.

This clonotype was recorded a few times. V is TRBV20-1 and J is TRBJ2-5, with 12 bases matching TRBD2. This CDR3 is 16 amino acids long. The germline V gene encodes CDR1 DFQATT and CDR2 SNEGSKA (reference sequence). V was pared by 6 bases and J by 6 bases, with 14 bases of the junction left unmatched. CDR3 coding DNA: TGCAGTGCGCGGGGATCTAGCGGGAGGGCCGGTCAGACCCAGTACTTC. Its translation: CSARGSSGRAGQTQYF.

V gene TRBV7-9 combines with J gene TRBJ2-5; no clear D gene. There are 15 residues in the CDR3. The germline V gene has CDR1 SEHNR and CDR2 FQNEAQ (reference sequence). V was trimmed by 3 bases and J by 1 base, leaving 12 bases between them. The CDR3 reads CASSFQAGFQETQYF. The CDR3, as DNA: TGTGCCAGCAGCTTCCAAGCCGGGTTCCAAGAGACCCAGTACTTC.

This clonotype showed up just a few times. The chain links TRBV20-1 to TRBJ1-2; 8 bases agree with TRBD1. The CDR3 runs 12 residues. Trimming removed 5 bases from V and 3 bases from J; junction bases left unmatched: 2. Germline-derived CDR1 and CDR2 are DFQATT and SNEGSKA (reference sequence). CDR3 region: CSAGQGHYGYTF. Here the CDR3 DNA reads TGCAGTGCTGGACAGGGCCACTATGGCTACACCTTC.